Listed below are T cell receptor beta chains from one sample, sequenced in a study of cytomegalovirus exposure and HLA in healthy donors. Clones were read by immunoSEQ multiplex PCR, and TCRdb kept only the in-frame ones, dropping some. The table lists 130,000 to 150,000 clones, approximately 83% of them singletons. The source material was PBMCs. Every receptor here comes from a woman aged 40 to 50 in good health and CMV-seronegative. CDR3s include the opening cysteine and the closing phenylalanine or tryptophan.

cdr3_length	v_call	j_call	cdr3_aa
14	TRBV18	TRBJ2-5	CASSGSGIQETQYF
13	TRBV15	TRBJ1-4	CATSRAGNEKLFF
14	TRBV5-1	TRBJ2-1	CASSGGTAYNEQFF
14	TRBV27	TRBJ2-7	CASSLSQNPYEQYF
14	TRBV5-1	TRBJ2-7	CASSLALERNEQYF
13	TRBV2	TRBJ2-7	CASTEGVNYEQYF
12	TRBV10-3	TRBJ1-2	CAILGGNYGYTF
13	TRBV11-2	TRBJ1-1	CASSLASSGEAFF
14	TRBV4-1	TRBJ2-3	CASSQPTRSDTQYF
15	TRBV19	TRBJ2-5	CASSMPGTSEETQYF
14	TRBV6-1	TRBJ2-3	CAVGKNRATDTQYF
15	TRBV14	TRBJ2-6	CASSLRGSGANVLTF
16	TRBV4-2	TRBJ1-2	CASSQDFYIMDYGYTF
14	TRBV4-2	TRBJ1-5	CASSHRGNNQPQHF
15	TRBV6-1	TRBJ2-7	CASSEDPGDRYEQYF
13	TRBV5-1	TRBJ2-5	CASSSGGGETQYF
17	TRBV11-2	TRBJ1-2	CASTKTGTGGYVYGYTF
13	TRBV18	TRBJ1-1	CASSPPQNTEAFF
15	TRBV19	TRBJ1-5	CASSIDSTGYQPQHF
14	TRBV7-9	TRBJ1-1	CASSLVPGNTEAFF
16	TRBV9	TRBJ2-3	CASSVGFSGYTDTQYF
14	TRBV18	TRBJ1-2	CASSPPTVTYGYTF
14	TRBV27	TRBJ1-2	CASSLSYERGGYTF
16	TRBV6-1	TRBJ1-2	CASSDAPGQGNYGYTF
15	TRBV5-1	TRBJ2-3	CASSPGTVRADTQYF
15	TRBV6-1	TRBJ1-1	CASSEFGDAGTEAFF
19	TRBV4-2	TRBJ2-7	CASSQDNGIGLASSYEQYF
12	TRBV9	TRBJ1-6	CASSATGYPLHF
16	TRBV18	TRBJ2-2	CASSPRGQGNTGELFF
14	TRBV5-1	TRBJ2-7	CASGPGFSTYEQYF
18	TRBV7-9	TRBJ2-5	CASSLALAGGPGKETQYF
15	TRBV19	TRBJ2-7	CASSSWRGASYEQYF
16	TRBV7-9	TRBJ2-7	CASSAPLAGGSYEQYF
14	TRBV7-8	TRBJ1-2	CASSLGGDDYGYTF
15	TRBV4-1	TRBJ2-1	CASSRVSGGGNEQFF
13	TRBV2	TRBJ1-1	CASSTIGDTEAFF